This T cell receptor (beta chain) appears in the sequencing data of a study of T cell responses to AZD1222 COVID-19 vaccine. Germline loops: CDR1 SEHNR, CDR2 FQNEAQ (reference sequence). This CDR3 is 15 amino acids long. V lost 5 bases and J 7 bases, leaving 18 bases between the germline ends. Only in-frame clones appear in the TCRdb table, and some are missing; sequencing was by immunoSEQ multiplex PCR. The table shows approximately 79,000 clones, with around nine tenths occurring only once. In its sample, this clone was seen once. The receptor comes from an adult in good health. The sequencing used peripheral blood, collected on day 0 of AZD1222 vaccination. J is TRBJ2-1 and V is TRBV7-9, with D possibly matching TRBD2 (7 bases). This CDR3 is CASSRGLGGWNEQFF. For the CDR3, the DNA is TGTGCCAGCAGCCGCGGACTAGGGGGGTGGAATGAGCAGTTCTTC.